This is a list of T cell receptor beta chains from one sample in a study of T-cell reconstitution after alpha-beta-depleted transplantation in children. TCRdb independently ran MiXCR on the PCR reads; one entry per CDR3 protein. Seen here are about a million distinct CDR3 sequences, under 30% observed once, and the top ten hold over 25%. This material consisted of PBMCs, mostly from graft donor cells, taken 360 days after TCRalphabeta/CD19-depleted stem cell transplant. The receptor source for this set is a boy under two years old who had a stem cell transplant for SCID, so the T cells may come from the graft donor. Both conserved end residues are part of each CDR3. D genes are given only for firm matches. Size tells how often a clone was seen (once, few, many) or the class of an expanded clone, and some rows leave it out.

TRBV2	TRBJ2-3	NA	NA	CASSEAGLGKTDTQYF	TGTGCCAGCAGTGAAGCTGGACTCGGGAAGACAGATACGCAGTATTTT
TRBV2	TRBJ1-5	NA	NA	CASSLTGQKPDSNQPQHF	TGTGCCAGCAGTCTAACGGGCCAAAAGCCGGATAGCAATCAGCCCCAGCATTTT
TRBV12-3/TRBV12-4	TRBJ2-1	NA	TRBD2	CASIATGTSLNEQFF	TGTGCCAGCATCGCGACCGGGACTAGCCTAAATGAGCAGTTCTTC
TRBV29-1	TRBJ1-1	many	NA	CSVAGRMNTEAFF	TGCAGCGTTGCAGGACGGATGAACACTGAAGCTTTCTTT
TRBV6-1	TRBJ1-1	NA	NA	CASSEPRVFRNTEAFF	TGTGCCAGCAGTGAACCCAGGGTATTCCGGAACACTGAAGCTTTCTTT
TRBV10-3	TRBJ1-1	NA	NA	CAISDRGGYTEAFF	TGTGCCATCAGTGACAGGGGAGGGTACACTGAAGCTTTCTTT
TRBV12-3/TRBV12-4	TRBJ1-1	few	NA	CASRLGPEAFF	TGTGCCAGCAGACTTGGTCCTGAAGCTTTCTTT
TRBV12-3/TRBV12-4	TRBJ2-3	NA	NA	CASSRQDTSRRTDTQYF	TGTGCCAGCAGTCGGCAGGACACTTCCCGTCGCACAGATACGCAGTATTTT
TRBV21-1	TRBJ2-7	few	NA	CASSKGLADHEQYF	TGTGCCAGCAGCAAAGGACTAGCGGACCACGAGCAGTACTTC
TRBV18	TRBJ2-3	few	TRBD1	CASSPQGTGADTQYF	TGTGCCAGCTCACCTCAAGGGACAGGGGCAGATACGCAGTATTTT
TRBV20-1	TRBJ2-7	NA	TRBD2	CSARDFPGLAGGSYEQYF	TGCAGTGCTAGAGACTTCCCGGGACTAGCGGGGGGTAGCTACGAGCAGTACTTC
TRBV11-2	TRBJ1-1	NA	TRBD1	CASRIGDRNTEAFF	TGTGCCAGCAGGATTGGGGACAGAAACACTGAAGCTTTCTTT
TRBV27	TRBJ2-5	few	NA	CASRPQTSVQETQYF	TGTGCCAGCAGACCTCAGACATCGGTCCAAGAGACCCAGTACTTC
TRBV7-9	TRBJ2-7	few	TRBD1	CASSFLTGQEQYF	TGTGCCAGCAGCTTCTTGACAGGGCAAGAGCAGTACTTC
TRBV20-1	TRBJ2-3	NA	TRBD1	CSAISGGFTDTQYF	TGCAGTGCTATATCAGGGGGCTTCACAGATACGCAGTATTTT
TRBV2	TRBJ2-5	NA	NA	CASSARTGPMETQYF	TGTGCCAGCAGTGCCCGGACTGGGCCTATGGAGACCCAGTACTTC
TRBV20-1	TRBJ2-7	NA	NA	CSARALRTVTYEQYF	TGCAGTGCTAGAGCTCTGCGGACAGTGACCTACGAGCAGTACTTC
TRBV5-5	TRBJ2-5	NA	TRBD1	CASSRRDRVPQETQYF	TGTGCCAGCAGCCGTCGGGACAGGGTACCACAAGAGACCCAGTACTTC
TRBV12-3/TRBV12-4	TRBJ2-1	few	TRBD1	CASSSRQGPSYNEQFF	TGTGCCAGCAGTTCCCGACAGGGACCGTCCTACAATGAGCAGTTCTTC
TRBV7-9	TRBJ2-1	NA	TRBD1	CASSLMDRGNNEQFF	TGTGCCAGCAGCTTGATGGACAGGGGGAACAATGAGCAGTTCTTC
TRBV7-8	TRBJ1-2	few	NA	CASSLVPGFYGYTF	TGTGCCAGCAGCTTAGTTCCCGGGTTCTATGGCTACACCTTC
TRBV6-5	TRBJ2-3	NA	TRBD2	CASSSPSGGDTQYF	TGTGCCAGCAGTTCCCCTAGCGGGGGGGATACGCAGTATTTT
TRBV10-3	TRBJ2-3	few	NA	CAIRGTRSTDTQYF	TGTGCCATCAGGGGGACCCGCAGCACAGATACGCAGTATTTT
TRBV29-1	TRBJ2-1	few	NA	CSVANEQFF	TGCAGCGTCGCCAATGAGCAGTTCTTC
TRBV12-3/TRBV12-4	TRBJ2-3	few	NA	CASSARGGGGTDTQYF	TGTGCCAGCAGCGCCCGGGGCGGAGGTGGCACAGATACGCAGTATTTT
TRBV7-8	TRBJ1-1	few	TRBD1	CASSIRQGGMEAFF	TGTGCCAGCAGCATCAGACAGGGGGGGATGGAAGCTTTCTTT
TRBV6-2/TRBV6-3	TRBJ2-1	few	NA	CASSYSGQGILNEQFF	TGTGCCAGCAGTTACTCCGGCCAGGGAATACTCAATGAGCAGTTCTTC
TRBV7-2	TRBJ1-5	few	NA	CASSLERKGYNQPQHF	TGTGCCAGCAGCCTAGAGCGGAAGGGGTACAATCAGCCCCAGCATTTT
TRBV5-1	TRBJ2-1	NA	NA	CASSLGGARSYNEQFF	TGCGCCAGCAGCTTGGGGGGGGCCCGCTCCTACAATGAGCAGTTCTTC
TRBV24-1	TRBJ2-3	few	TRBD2	CATQTSGVTDTQYF	TGTGCCACCCAGACTAGCGGGGTCACAGATACGCAGTATTTT
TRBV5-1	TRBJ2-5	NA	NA	CASSLGRAGQETQYF	TGCGCCAGCAGCTTGGGCAGGGCTGGGCAAGAGACCCAGTACTTC
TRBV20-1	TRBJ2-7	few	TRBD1	CSARDRGTGGSLLSYEQYF	TGCAGTGCTAGAGATCGCGGGACAGGGGGCTCATTACTTTCCTACGAGCAGTACTTC
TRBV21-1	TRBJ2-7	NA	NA	CASSKANGQGYNLRSYEQYF	TGTGCCAGCAGCAAAGCTAACGGACAGGGGTATAACCTCCGATCCTACGAGCAGTACTTC
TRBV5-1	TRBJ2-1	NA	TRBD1	CASSRGTAPYNEQFF	TGCGCCAGCAGCCGAGGGACAGCCCCCTACAATGAGCAGTTCTTC
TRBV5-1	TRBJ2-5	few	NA	CASSLALGLGQETQYF	TGCGCCAGCAGCTTGGCTCTGGGGTTGGGGCAAGAGACCCAGTACTTC
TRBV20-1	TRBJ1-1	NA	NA	CSARGPLRYTEAFF	TGCAGTGCTAGAGGTCCATTACGATACACTGAAGCTTTCTTT
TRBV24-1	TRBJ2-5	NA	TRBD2	CATSEPRLAGETQYF	TGTGCCACCAGTGAGCCTCGACTAGCGGGGGAGACCCAGTACTTC
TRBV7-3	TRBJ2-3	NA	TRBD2	CASSLWPPGGGATDTQYF	TGTGCCAGCAGCTTATGGCCCCCTGGCGGGGGGGCGACAGATACGCAGTATTTT
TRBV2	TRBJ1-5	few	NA	CASSDGGGHSNQPQHF	TGTGCCAGCAGTGACGGCGGGGGGCATAGCAATCAGCCCCAGCATTTT
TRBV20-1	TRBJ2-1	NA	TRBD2	CSARAGLAAHLNYNEQFF	TGCAGTGCTAGGGCCGGACTAGCGGCCCATTTAAACTACAATGAGCAGTTCTTC
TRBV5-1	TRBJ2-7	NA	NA	CASSLNPGFGQYF	TGCGCCAGCAGCTTGAATCCGGGGTTCGGGCAGTACTTC
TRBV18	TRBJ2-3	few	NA	CASSPRQDTDTQYF	TGTGCCAGCTCACCCCGACAGGACACAGATACGCAGTATTTT
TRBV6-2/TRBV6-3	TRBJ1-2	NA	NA	CASSRRQARDGYTF	TGTGCCAGCAGCCGCCGACAGGCCCGGGATGGCTACACCTTC
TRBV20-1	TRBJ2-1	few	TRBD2	CSASGDLAGVLEQFF	TGCAGTGCCAGCGGGGATCTAGCGGGGGTACTTGAGCAGTTCTTC
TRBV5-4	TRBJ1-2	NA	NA	CASSLAGSHYGYTF	TGTGCCAGCAGCTTGGCGGGCAGCCACTATGGCTACACCTTC
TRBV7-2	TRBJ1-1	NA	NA	CASSPLRWSGEVTEAFF	TGTGCCAGCAGCCCCCTGCGTTGGTCAGGGGAAGTCACTGAAGCTTTCTTT
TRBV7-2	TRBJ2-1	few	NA	CASSLGPNSYNEQFF	TGTGCCAGCAGCTTAGGTCCGAACTCCTACAATGAGCAGTTCTTC
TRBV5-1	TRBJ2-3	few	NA	CASSKTTGTDTQYF	TGCGCCAGCAGCAAGACTACCGGCACAGATACGCAGTATTTT
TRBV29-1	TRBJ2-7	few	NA	CSVVGAPYEQYF	TGCAGCGTGGTGGGGGCTCCTTACGAGCAGTACTTC
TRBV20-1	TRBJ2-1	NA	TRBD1	CSADRGRSYNEQFF	TGCAGTGCAGACAGGGGAAGGTCCTACAATGAGCAGTTCTTC
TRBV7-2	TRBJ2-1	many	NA	CASSLVIYNEQFF	TGTGCCAGCAGCTTAGTAATTTACAATGAGCAGTTCTTC